This T cell receptor (beta chain) was sequenced in a study of T cells in tumors after PD-1 blockade. Study-wide findings and caveats: Peripheral recruitment is suggested, as some novel exhausted tumor clones were in pre-treatment blood.

Clones were read by immunoSEQ multiplex PCR, and TCRdb kept only the in-frame ones, dropping some. The table lists some 66,000 clones, under 80% of them singletons. CDR1 and CDR2 from the germline V gene are GTSNPN and SVGIG (reference sequence). The CDR3 runs to 14 residues. The ends were cut back, 5 bases at V and 0 bases at J, with 14 bases in the middle. Only one count was recorded for this clone. Its target is not known. The V and J genes are TRBV30 and TRBJ2-7; D is ambiguous. The sequence came from a human donor with basal cell carcinoma. Material: PBMCs, obtained after anti-PD-1 treatment. In nucleotides, the CDR3 is TGTGCCTGGGTGATGAATAGAAACTCCTACGAGCAGTACTTC. It specifies CAWVMNRNSYEQYF.